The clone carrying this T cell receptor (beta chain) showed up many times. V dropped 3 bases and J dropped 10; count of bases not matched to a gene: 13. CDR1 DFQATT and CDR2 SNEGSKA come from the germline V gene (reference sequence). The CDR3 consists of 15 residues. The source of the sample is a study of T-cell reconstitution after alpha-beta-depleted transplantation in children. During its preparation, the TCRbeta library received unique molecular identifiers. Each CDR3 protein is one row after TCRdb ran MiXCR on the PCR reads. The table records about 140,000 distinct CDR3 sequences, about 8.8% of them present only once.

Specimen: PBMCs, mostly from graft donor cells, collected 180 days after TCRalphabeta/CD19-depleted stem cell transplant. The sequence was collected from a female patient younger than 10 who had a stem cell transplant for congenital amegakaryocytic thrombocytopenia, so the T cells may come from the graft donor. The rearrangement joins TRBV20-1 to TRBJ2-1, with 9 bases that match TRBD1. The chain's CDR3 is CSARLRDRAYREQFF. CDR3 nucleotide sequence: TGCAGTGCTAGGCTCCGGGACAGGGCCTACAGGGAGCAGTTCTTC.